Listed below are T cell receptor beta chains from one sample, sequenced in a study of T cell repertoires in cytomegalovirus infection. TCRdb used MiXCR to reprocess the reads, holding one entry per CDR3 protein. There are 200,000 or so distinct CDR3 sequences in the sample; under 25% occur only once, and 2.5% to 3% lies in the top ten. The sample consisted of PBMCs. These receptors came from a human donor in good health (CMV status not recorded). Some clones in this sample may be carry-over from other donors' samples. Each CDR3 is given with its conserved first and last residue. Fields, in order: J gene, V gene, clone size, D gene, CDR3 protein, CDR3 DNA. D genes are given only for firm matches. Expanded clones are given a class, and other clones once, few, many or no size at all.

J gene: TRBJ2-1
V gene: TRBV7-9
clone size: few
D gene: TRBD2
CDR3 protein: CASWSSGTTYNEQFF
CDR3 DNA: TGTGCCAGTTGGTCGAGCGGGACTACCTACAATGAGCAGTTCTTC

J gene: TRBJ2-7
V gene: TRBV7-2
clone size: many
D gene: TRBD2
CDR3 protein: CASSGGGAAHEQYF
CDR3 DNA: TGTGCCAGCAGCGGGGGAGGGGCAGCCCACGAGCAGTACTTC

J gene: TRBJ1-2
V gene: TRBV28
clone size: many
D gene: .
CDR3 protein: CASLGNNYGYTF
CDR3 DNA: TGTGCCAGCTTAGGCAACAACTATGGCTACACCTTC

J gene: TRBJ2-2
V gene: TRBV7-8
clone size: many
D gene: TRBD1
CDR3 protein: CASSLGSGGNTGELFF
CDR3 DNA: TGTGCCAGCAGCTTAGGTTCAGGGGGGAACACCGGGGAGCTGTTTTTT

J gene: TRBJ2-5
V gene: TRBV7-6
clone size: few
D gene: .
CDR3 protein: CASSLVRGARETQYF
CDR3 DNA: TGTGCCAGCAGCTTGGTCAGGGGGGCTCGGGAGACCCAGTACTTC

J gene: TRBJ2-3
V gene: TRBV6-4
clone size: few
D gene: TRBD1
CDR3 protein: CASSDGQGADTQYF
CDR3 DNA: TGTGCCAGCAGTGACGGGCAGGGGGCAGATACGCAGTATTTT

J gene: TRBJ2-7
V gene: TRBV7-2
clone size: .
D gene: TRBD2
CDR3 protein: CASSLEGVGRDEQYF
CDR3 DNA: TGTGCCAGCAGCTTAGAGGGGGTCGGGAGGGATGAGCAGTACTTC

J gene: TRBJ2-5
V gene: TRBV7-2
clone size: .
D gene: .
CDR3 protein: CASSHGGYQETQYF
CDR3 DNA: TGTGCCAGCAGCCACGGAGGGTACCAAGAGACCCAGTACTTC

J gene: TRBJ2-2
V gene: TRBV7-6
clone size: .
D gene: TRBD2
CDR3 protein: CASSLRRPGGGRNTGELFF
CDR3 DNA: TGTGCCAGCAGCTTAAGACGGCCGGGGGGAGGTCGGAACACCGGGGAGCTGTTTTTT

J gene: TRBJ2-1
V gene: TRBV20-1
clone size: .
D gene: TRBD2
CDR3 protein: CSARLAGDGNEQFF
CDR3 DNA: TGCAGTGCTAGACTAGCGGGGGACGGGAATGAGCAGTTCTTC

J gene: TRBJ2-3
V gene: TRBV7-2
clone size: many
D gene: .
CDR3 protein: CASSIGVTGTQYF
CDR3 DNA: TGTGCCAGCAGCATTGGGGTCACCGGTACGCAGTATTTT

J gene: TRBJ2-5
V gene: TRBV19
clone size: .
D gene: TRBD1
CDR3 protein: CASRVQGLETQYF
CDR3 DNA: TGTGCCAGTAGAGTACAGGGGCTTGAGACCCAGTACTTC

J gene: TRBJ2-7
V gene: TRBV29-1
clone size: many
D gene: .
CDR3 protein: CSVEGSSSYEQYF
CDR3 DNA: TGCAGCGTTGAAGGGAGCAGCTCCTACGAGCAGTACTTC

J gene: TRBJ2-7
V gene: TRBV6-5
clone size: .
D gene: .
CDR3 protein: CASRTSGQGSLGEQYF
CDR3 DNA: TGTGCCAGCAGGACTTCTGGGCAGGGTAGTCTTGGCGAGCAGTACTTC

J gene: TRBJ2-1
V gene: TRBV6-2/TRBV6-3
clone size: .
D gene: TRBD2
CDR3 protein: CASSPPVSGHYNEQFF
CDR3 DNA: TGTGCCAGCAGTCCGCCGGTTAGCGGGCACTACAATGAGCAGTTCTTC

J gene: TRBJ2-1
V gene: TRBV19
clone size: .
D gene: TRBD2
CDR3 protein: CASSMGLSGRGDNEQFF
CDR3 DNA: TGTGCCAGTAGTATGGGGTTAAGCGGGAGGGGCGACAATGAGCAGTTCTTC

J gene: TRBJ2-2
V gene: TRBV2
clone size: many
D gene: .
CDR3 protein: CASSQRDTLYTGELFF
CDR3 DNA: TGTGCCAGCAGCCAGCGGGACACGTTATACACCGGGGAGCTGTTTTTT

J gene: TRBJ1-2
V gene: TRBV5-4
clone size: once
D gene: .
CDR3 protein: CASSLAGQSYGYTF
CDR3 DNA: TGTGCCAGCAGCTTAGCGGGACAAAGCTATGGCTACACCTTC

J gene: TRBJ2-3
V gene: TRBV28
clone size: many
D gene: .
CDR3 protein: CASSPGGSLVTQYF
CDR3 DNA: TGTGCCAGCAGTCCAGGGGGGAGTCTGGTTACGCAGTATTTT

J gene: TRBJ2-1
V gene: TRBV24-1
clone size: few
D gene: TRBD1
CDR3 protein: CATTLGTGDFAKYNEQFF
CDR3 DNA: TGTGCCACCACCCTCGGGACAGGGGATTTTGCGAAGTACAATGAGCAGTTCTTC

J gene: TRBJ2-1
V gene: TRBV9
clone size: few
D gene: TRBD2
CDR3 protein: CASSGSGTSGDEQFF
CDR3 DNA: TGTGCCAGCAGCGGGTCCGGGACTAGCGGGGATGAGCAGTTCTTC

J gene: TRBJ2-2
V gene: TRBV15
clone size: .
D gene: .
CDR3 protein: CATSRVGGQSGELFF
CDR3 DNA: TGTGCCACCAGCAGAGTGGGGGGTCAGAGCGGGGAGCTGTTTTTT

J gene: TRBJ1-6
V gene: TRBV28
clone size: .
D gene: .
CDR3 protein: CASSSRKNSPLHF
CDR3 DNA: TGTGCCAGCAGTTCCCGTAAGAATTCACCCCTCCACTTT

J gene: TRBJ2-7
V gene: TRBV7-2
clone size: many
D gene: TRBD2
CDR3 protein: CASSLALNGLAGRDGEQYF
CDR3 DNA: TGTGCCAGCAGCTTAGCTCTCAACGGGCTAGCGGGGAGAGATGGCGAGCAGTACTTC

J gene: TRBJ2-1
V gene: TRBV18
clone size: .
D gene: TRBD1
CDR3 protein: CASQTGGLSYNEQFF
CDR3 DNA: TGTGCCAGCCAAACAGGGGGCCTCTCCTACAATGAGCAGTTCTTC

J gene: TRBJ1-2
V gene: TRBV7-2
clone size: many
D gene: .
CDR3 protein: CASSLDPTDSKRYGYTF
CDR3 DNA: TGTGCCAGCAGCTTAGACCCCACCGACAGTAAGCGCTATGGCTACACCTTC

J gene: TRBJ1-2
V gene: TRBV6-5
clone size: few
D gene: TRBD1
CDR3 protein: CASRTGEGDYGYTF
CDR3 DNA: TGTGCCAGCAGGACAGGGGAGGGGGACTATGGCTACACCTTC

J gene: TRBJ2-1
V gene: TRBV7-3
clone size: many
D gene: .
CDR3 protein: CASSSSASSHEQFF
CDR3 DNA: TGTGCCAGCAGCTCCAGCGCCAGCTCCCATGAGCAGTTCTTC

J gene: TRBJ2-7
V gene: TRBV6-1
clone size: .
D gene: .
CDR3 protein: CASSDTRLRDSTYEQYF
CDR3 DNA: TGTGCCAGCAGCGACACACGTCTCAGGGACTCGACCTACGAGCAGTACTTC

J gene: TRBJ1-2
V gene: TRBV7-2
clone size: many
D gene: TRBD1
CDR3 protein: CASSPDFTGTGEGGYTF
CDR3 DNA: TGTGCCAGCAGCCCTGACTTTACCGGGACAGGGGAGGGTGGCTACACCTTC

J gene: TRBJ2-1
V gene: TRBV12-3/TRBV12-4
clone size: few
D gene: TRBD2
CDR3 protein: CASSLRLAGYNEQFF
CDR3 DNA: TGTGCCAGCAGTTTACGGCTAGCGGGTTACAATGAGCAGTTCTTC

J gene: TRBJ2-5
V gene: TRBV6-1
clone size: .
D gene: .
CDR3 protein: CAASPANGAIQETQYF
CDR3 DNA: TGTGCCGCGTCACCGGCTAACGGGGCCATCCAAGAGACCCAGTACTTC

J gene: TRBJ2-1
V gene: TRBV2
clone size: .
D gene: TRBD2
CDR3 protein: CASSELAGAPNEQFF
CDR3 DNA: TGTGCCAGCAGTGAGCTAGCGGGCGCCCCCAATGAGCAGTTCTTC

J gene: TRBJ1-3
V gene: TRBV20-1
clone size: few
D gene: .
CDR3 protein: CSARGWTVRGSGNTIYF
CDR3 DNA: TGCAGTGCTAGAGGTTGGACCGTCCGGGGCTCTGGAAACACCATATATTTT

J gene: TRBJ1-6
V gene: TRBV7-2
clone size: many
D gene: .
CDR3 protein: CASSLVGNSYNSPLHF
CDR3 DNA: TGTGCCAGCAGCTTAGTGGGAAACTCCTATAATTCACCCCTCCACTTT

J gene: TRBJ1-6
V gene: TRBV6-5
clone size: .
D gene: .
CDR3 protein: CASSSQLGTNSPLHF
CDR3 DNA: TGTGCCAGCAGTTCTCAACTCGGGACTAATTCACCCCTCCACTTT

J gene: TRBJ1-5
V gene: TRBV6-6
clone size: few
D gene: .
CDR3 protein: CASSPGQFGSNQPQHF
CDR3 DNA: TGTGCCAGCAGCCCAGGACAGTTCGGCAGCAATCAGCCCCAGCATTTT

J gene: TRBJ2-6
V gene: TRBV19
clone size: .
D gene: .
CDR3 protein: CASSILGPDSSGANVLTF
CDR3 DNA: TGTGCCAGTAGTATACTTGGGCCGGATAGCTCTGGGGCCAACGTCCTGACTTTC